The 27 T cell receptor beta chains listed next were all sequenced from one sample in a study of T cell responses to AZD1222 COVID-19 vaccine. The protocol was immunoSEQ multiplex PCR, while the TCRdb copy is restricted to in-frame clones and leaves out a portion. Of about 94,000 clones in the sample, roughly 90% were seen once. Sequences were derived from peripheral blood, sampled 28 days after the second AZD1222 dose. The receptors were sampled from an adult who received the AZD1222 COVID-19 vaccine.

The V and J genes are TRBV30 and TRBJ1-5; a weak D match, TRBD1 (5 bases). V was pared by 0 bases and J by 7 bases, with 10 bases between. This CDR3 comprises 13 residues. CDR1 and CDR2 from the germline V gene are GTSNPN and SVGIG (reference sequence). The CDR3, as DNA: TGTGCCTGGAGTGTACAGACAGACCAGCCCCAGCATTTT. As protein: CAWSVQTDQPQHF. The variable domain in full, with the rest retrieved from reference TRBV30 and TRBJ1-5, is SQTIHQWPATLVQPVGSPLSLECTVEGTSNPNLYWYRQAAGRGLQLLFYSVGIGQISSEVPQNLSASRPQDRQFILSSKKLLLSDSGFYLCAWSVQTDQPQHFGDGTRLSIL.

V is TRBV10-3 and J is TRBJ2-7, with TRBD2 identical over 7 bases. This CDR3 is built from 15 residues. The germline gives CDR1 ENHRY, CDR2 SYGVKD. V dropped 7 bases and J dropped 0; count of bases not matched to a gene: 9. The CDR3 sequence is CAITEGLAASYEQYF. Written as DNA, the CDR3 is TGTGCCATCACCGAAGGGCTAGCGGCCTCCTACGAGCAGTACTTC.

About this clone itself: The junction departs from the called germline gene at one end, perhaps through a read error. The V call is TRBV11-2, the J call TRBJ2-3; 9 bases match TRBD1. There are 14 residues in the CDR3. Germline V CDR1 and CDR2: SGHAT, FQNNGV. The CDR3 here is CTSNRDRVYDTQYF. The CDR3 DNA reads as TGTACCAGCAACCGGGACAGGGTGTACGATACGCAGTATTTT. Full variable domain (outside the CDR3, taken from reference TRBV11-2 and TRBJ2-3): EAGVAQSPRYKIIEKRQSVAFWCNPISGHATLYWYQQILGQGPKLLIQFQNNGVVDDSQLPKDRFSAERLKGVDSTLKIQPAKLEDSAVYLCTSNRDRVYDTQYFGPGTRLTVL.

This chain links TRBV3-1 (or the pseudogene TRBV3-2) with TRBJ1-1; D remains ambiguous. The germline V gene encodes CDR1 LGHDT and CDR2 YNNKEL (reference sequence). The V and J ends lost 6 bases and 1 base respectively, with 9 bases between them. This CDR3 contains 13 residues. The chain's CDR3 is CASRGRRNTEAFF. For the CDR3, the DNA is TGTGCCAGCAGGGGAAGGCGGAACACTGAAGCTTTCTTT.

The V call is TRBV5-1, the J call TRBJ1-2; 7 bases line up with TRBD1. V dropped 0 bases and J dropped 0; count of bases not matched to a gene: 2. This CDR3 is built from 15 residues. The germline CDR1 and CDR2 sequences are SGHRS and YFSETQ. The CDR3 nucleotides are TGCGCCAGCAGCTTGGAGACAGGGCCTAACTATGGCTACACCTTC. This translates into CASSLETGPNYGYTF.

The CDR3 region is CASSPTGIYGYTF. The CDR3 DNA sequence: TGCGCCAGCAGCCCTACAGGGATCTATGGCTACACCTTC. The chain joins TRBV5-1 to TRBJ1-2; D might be TRBD1 (6 bases). The length of the CDR3 is 13 residues. Trimming cost V 4 bases and J 4 bases, with 11 bases left between them. The V gene's germline CDR1 is SGHRS and CDR2 YFSETQ.

The rearrangement uses TRBV12-3 or TRBV12-4 and TRBJ2-3; the D is unclear. Trimming shortened V by 6 bases and J by 8 bases, and 9 bases separated the two germline ends. The CDR3 spans 11 residues. CDR3 loop: CASSISSTQYF. The CDR3, as DNA: TGTGCCAGCAGCATAAGCAGTACGCAGTATTTT.

J is TRBJ2-7 and V is TRBV5-1; D remains unclear. Per the germline V gene, CDR1 is SGHRS and CDR2 is YFSETQ. Trimming took 5 bases from V and 3 from J, leaving 9 bases between them. CDR3 length: 12 amino acids. The CDR3 loop is CASSVGNYEQYF. For the CDR3, the DNA is TGCGCCAGCAGTGTTGGCAACTACGAGCAGTACTTC.

The chain is built from TRBV18 and TRBJ2-3; TRBD1 matches at 8 bases. The length of the CDR3 is 15 residues. Germline V gives CDR1 KGHSH, CDR2 LQKENI. J lost 6 bases, V lost 3 bases, and 8 bases had no gene match. CDR3 sequence reads: CASSPDRGLGDTQYF. CDR3 DNA sequence: TGTGCCAGCTCACCCGACAGGGGCCTAGGGGATACGCAGTATTTT.

This rearrangement joins TRBV9 to TRBJ1-2; D is unclear. The CDR3 contains 14 residues. The germline CDR1 and CDR2 sequences are SGDLS and YYNGEE. V was trimmed by 0 bases and J by 3 bases, leaving 9 bases between them. The CDR3 loop reads CASSVGIGDYGYTF. Written as DNA, the CDR3 is TGTGCCAGCAGCGTAGGGATTGGGGACTATGGCTACACCTTC.

This clone was observed a single time. This chain links TRBV9 with TRBJ2-3; 10 nucleotides agree with TRBD2. The germline V gene has CDR1 SGDLS and CDR2 YYNGEE. V shed 5 bases, J shed 0 bases, and the junction held 6 bases outside the gene matches. The CDR3 is made up of 16 amino acids. This chain's CDR3 is CASSRTSGDSTDTQYF. CDR3 DNA: TGTGCCAGCAGTCGGACTAGCGGAGATAGCACAGATACGCAGTATTTT. The full variable domain, with the rest looked up from reference TRBV9 and TRBJ2-3, is DSGVTQTPKHLITATGQRVTLRCSPRSGDLSVYWYQQSLDQGLQFLIQYYNGEERAKGNILERFSAQQFPDLHSELNLSSLELGDSALYFCASSRTSGDSTDTQYFGPGTRLTVL.

V usage is TRBV6-5 and J usage is TRBJ2-1, with D perhaps matching TRBD2 (7 bases). Trimming pared 8 bases from V and 7 bases from J, leaving 21 bases between. The CDR3 runs 15 residues. From germline, CDR1 is MNHEY and CDR2 SVGAGI. Here the CDR3 DNA reads TGTGCCAGCTCAATTGGGGGGGCCGGGCCGAATGAGCAGTTCTTC. Translation: CASSIGGAGPNEQFF.

This clone was seen only once. The chain couples TRBV27 to TRBJ1-2; D is perhaps TRBD1 (6 bases). With 6 bases removed from V and 5 bases from J, the gap between germline ends came to 10 bases. This CDR3 has 12 amino acids. CDR1 and CDR2 from the germline V gene are MNHEY and SMNVEV (reference sequence). CDR3 sequence: CASSDRNYGYTF. As DNA, the CDR3 is TGTGCCAGCAGCGACAGGAATTATGGCTACACCTTC.

CDR3 nucleotides: TGTGCCAGCAGTTTCTCTGCCGGCAATGAGCAGTTCTTC. Translated: CASSFSAGNEQFF. This chain connects TRBV27 to TRBJ2-1; no clear D. The germline gives CDR1 MNHEY, CDR2 SMNVEV (reference sequence). The CDR3 consists of 13 residues. V lost 3 bases and J lost 6, with 9 bases in between.

The genes are TRBV5-4 and TRBJ2-4; D might be TRBD1 (6 bases). Trimming left V 0 bases short and J 0 bases short, with 13 bases between. CDR1 and CDR2 from the germline V gene are SGHNT and YYREEE (reference sequence). This CDR3 has 17 residues. The CDR3 loop is CASSLGGRALAKNIQYF. CDR3 nucleotide sequence: TGTGCCAGCAGCTTGGGGGGGCGGGCGTTAGCCAAAAACATTCAGTACTTC.

This clone was seen only once. The rearrangement links TRBV9 to TRBJ2-1; possible D gene TRBD1, 6 bases. CDR3 size: 18 residues. Germline V gives CDR1 SGDLS, CDR2 YYNGEE. Trimming cost V 0 bases and J 1 base, with 17 bases left between them. The CDR3 coding sequence is TGTGCCAGCAGCGTAGGGCCCCAGGGGCGCCTATCCTACAATGAGCAGTTCTTC. The encoded protein is CASSVGPQGRLSYNEQFF.

The genes are TRBV7-2 and TRBJ2-7; 8 bases agree with TRBD2. CDR3 length: 17 amino acids. CDR1 and CDR2 from the germline V gene are SGHTA and FQGNSA. J lost 3 bases, V lost 3 bases, and 13 bases had no gene match. The CDR3 region has the DNA TGTGCCAGCAGCTTGGCCCCACCGGGGGGGGCGGACTACGAGCAGTACTTC. Protein product: CASSLAPPGGADYEQYF.

The chain joins TRBV7-2 to TRBJ2-7, with a possible D match to TRBD2 (7 bases). The CDR3 contains 16 residues. Germline CDR1 is SGHTA and CDR2 is FQGNSA. Trimming removed 5 bases at V and 1 base at J, with 18 bases between. Here the CDR3 DNA reads TGTGCCAGCAGCGAGGGGGGACTACTGACATCCTACGAGCAGTACTTC. Protein sequence: CASSEGGLLTSYEQYF.

This chain links TRBV5-1 with TRBJ2-6; D not resolved. In germline, CDR1 is SGHRS, CDR2 YFSETQ. The length of the CDR3 is 15 residues. The V end lost 0 bases, the J end lost 2 bases, and 6 bases lay between the germline ends. CDR3 loop: CASSLEVTGANVLTF. The DNA of the CDR3 is TGCGCCAGCAGCTTGGAAGTAACTGGGGCCAACGTCCTGACTTTC.

This chain joins TRBV25-1 and TRBJ2-3; weak D call: TRBD1 (5 bases). The CDR3 has 12 amino acids. Germline V gene data show CDR1 as MGHDK and CDR2 as SYGVNS. V was pared by 2 bases and J by 7 bases, with 7 bases between. The CDR3 spells CASSEPGNTQYF. The DNA for the CDR3 is TGTGCCAGCAGTGAACCAGGGAATACGCAGTATTTT.

The chain uses TRBV9 and TRBJ1-2, with TRBD1 matching 7 bases. The CDR3 runs to 16 residues. Trimming cost V 4 bases and J 5 bases; bases outside gene matches: 14. CDR1 SGDLS and CDR2 YYNGEE come from the germline V gene. DNA for the CDR3: TGTGCCAGCAGCCTCCACCCGGGGACAGCGGATTATGGCTACACCTTC. Translated, it gives CASSLHPGTADYGYTF.

This clone was observed once. The rearrangement links TRBV6-5 to TRBJ1-5, with unresolved D. V dropped 6 bases and J dropped 4 bases, with 13 bases sitting between them. The V gene's germline CDR1 is MNHEY and CDR2 SVGAGI. The CDR3 is 14 amino acids. CDR3 sequence reads: CASRGTIGNQPQHF. As DNA, the CDR3 is TGTGCCAGCAGAGGAACCATAGGGAATCAGCCCCAGCATTTT.

The chain recombines TRBV4-1 with TRBJ1-6; 7 bases are shared with TRBD1. This CDR3 spans 12 amino acids. CDR1 and CDR2 from the germline V gene are MGHRA and YSYEKL. Trimming at V came to 8 bases and at J to 9 bases, leaving 4 bases not matched to a gene. CDR3 sequence: CASGTVFSPLHF. As DNA, the CDR3 is TGCGCCAGCGGGACAGTTTTTTCACCCCTCCACTTT.

This sequence joins TRBV14 and TRBJ2-7; the match to TRBD1 covers 8 bases. The ends lost 2 bases at V and 7 bases at J; junction bases unmatched: 7. Germline CDR1 and CDR2: SGHDN and FVKESK. This CDR3 is 14 amino acids long. CDR3 nucleotides: TGTGCCAGCAGCCAACCAGGACAGGGAAGGGAGCAGTACTTC. Its translation is CASSQPGQGREQYF.

The chain employs TRBV7-2 and TRBJ2-5; 14 bases map to TRBD2. Looked up from germline, CDR1 is SGHTA and CDR2 is FQGNSA. The CDR3 runs to 19 residues. After removal of 5 bases from V and 9 bases from J, the junction contained 20 bases not matched to a gene. The CDR3 spells CASSKHNFPGLAGALAQYF. The CDR3 DNA sequence: TGTGCCAGCAGCAAACACAACTTCCCGGGACTAGCGGGGGCCTTGGCCCAGTACTTC.

The V and J genes are TRBV6-2 or TRBV6-3 and TRBJ2-5; D may be TRBD2 (6 bases). Germline V lookup: CDR1 MNHEY, CDR2 SVGEGT. With 2 bases removed from V and 4 bases from J, the gap between germline ends came to 8 bases. The CDR3 spans 13 residues. CDR3 sequence (DNA): TGTGCCAGCAGTTACGAGGGAGGAGAGACCCAGTACTTC. This encodes CASSYEGGETQYF.

The chain employs TRBV15 and TRBJ2-3, with 8 bases fitting TRBD1. Germline lookup yields CDR1 LNHNV and CDR2 YYDKDF (reference sequence). CDR3 length: 16 amino acids. Losses at the gene ends were 1 base for V and 1 base for J; bases not matched to a gene: 4. The CDR3 here is CATSRGEDRGTDTQYF. In nucleotides, the CDR3 is TGTGCCACCAGCAGAGGGGAGGACAGGGGCACAGATACGCAGTATTTT.